These T cell receptor beta chains were read from a single sample in a study of vaccination effects on CD4 cells after COVID-19. Their antigens are not known. The repertoire was sequenced with immunoSEQ multiplex PCR; TCRdb's copy has only in-frame clones and lacks some. Of about 48,000 clones listed, over 50% are singletons. The sample consisted of CD4+ T cells from PBMCs cultured without peptide, taken before COVID-19 vaccination. These receptors were collected from a human donor who received a COVID-19 vaccine. The CDR3 runs from the conserved cysteine through the conserved F or W. The order of the fields is V gene, CDR3 length, CDR3 protein.

TRBV4-1 | 17 | CASSPNPAKGGNTEAFF
TRBV5-4 | 12 | CASSLTGHEQFF
TRBV7-9 | 13 | CASSRQGSTEAFF
TRBV5-1 | 15 | CASSLDTSGPYEQYF
TRBV19 | 15 | CASSAKWGERQPQHF
TRBV7-9 | 15 | CASSTLGGANEKLFF
TRBV28 | 12 | CASKARGETQYF
TRBV4-1 | 12 | CASSPPGNEQFF
TRBV29-1 | 13 | CSVVPGVGYGYTF
TRBV7-9 | 15 | CASRPRQGQNTEAFF
TRBV19 | 15 | CASSIVTVVPQPQHF
TRBV27 | 16 | CASSSPRGSGANVLTF
TRBV5-6 | 15 | CASSLDVATRETQYF
TRBV7-2 | 14 | CASSLVQGADTQYF
TRBV3-1/TRBV3-2 | 13 | CASSQLGARGYTF
TRBV10-3 | 15 | CAISESPGVQETQYF
TRBV5-4 | 15 | CASSLDGRALGEQFF
TRBV25-1 | 12 | CASKGGGNTIYF
TRBV28 | 13 | CASSLLAAYEQYF
TRBV24-1 | 12 | CATSDSGGEAFF
TRBV9 | 14 | CASRKGEIEETQYF
TRBV4-1 | 14 | CASSRTGGGTEAFF
TRBV19 | 14 | CASSIGIEVNGYTF
TRBV18 | 14 | CASSRPGLDYEQYF
TRBV5-1 | 14 | CASSTGTGSYEQYF
TRBV5-1 | 15 | CASSLDLSGIYEQYF
TRBV5-8 | 15 | CASSLPRAFNYGYTF
TRBV14 | 17 | CASSQEGETLLDTEAFF
TRBV6-1 | 17 | CASSASQGATVSYEQYF
TRBV7-2 | 14 | CASSLVVKTGPQHF
TRBV6-6 | 13 | CASSSGGGTTQYF
TRBV15 | 14 | CATSLSGGTDTQYF
TRBV7-9 | 11 | CATGRDEKLFF
TRBV6-5 | 14 | CASSWRGLNTEAFF
TRBV18 | 14 | CASSLGTAPDTQYF
TRBV6-5 | 14 | CASSHDALIVPQHF